The clone carrying this T cell receptor (beta chain) occurred many times. Its antigen is still unknown. Time point here: newly diagnosed GD, antithyroid drugs for less than 3 months. PBMCs were the source of the RNA used for TCR sequencing. Per American Thyroid Association guidelines, Graves' disease was diagnosed. Both iRepertoire HTBI primers and Arm-PCR of CDR3 regions were used to build the TCR beta libraries. One entry per CDR3 protein, called by TCRdb with MiXCR from the multiplex PCR reads. The sample consists of about 530,000 distinct CDR3 sequences, about 16% of them appearing once. The sample belongs to a study of regulatory T cells in long-lasting Graves disease. CDR3 size: 14 residues. V was pared by 0 bases and J by 6 bases, with 11 bases between. Germline CDR1 and CDR2: LGHDT and YNNKEL (reference sequence). Whole-study results and caveats: Newly diagnosed disease favored TRBV20-1 and TRBJ2-1 over persistent disease.

This sample also belongs to another study, concerning T cells in Graves' hyperthyroidism and ophthalmopathy. From that report: When the TCR CDR3 underwent first-round RT-PCR, the HTBI primer set was used.

The chain couples TRBV3-1 to TRBJ1-1, with D maybe TRBD1 (5 bases). The sequence derives from a woman between 40 and 65 years old with Graves disease. The source material was peripheral blood mononuclear cells (PBMCs), sampled at new diagnosis, from a patient treated with antithyroid drugs. CDR3 bases: TGTGCCAGCAGCCAAGATGGCAGGGCATCTGAAGCTTTCTTT. Its protein is CASSQDGRASEAFF.